This passage covers 11 T cell receptor beta chains from one sample sequenced in a study of spatial heterogeneity in lung cancer. Time point: sample taken at primary tumor resection. Study results and limitations: In tumors, expanded intratumoral alpha and beta TCR counts tracked mutation counts.

TCRdb reprocessed the 5' RACE reads with MiXCR, giving one entry per CDR3 protein. The data show 9,000 to 13,000 distinct CDR3 sequences, 12% seen once. Their antigen targets remain unknown. The source was lung tumor tissue, collected at surgery. Source of these receptors: a male donor with early-stage non-small cell lung cancer.

This clonotype occurred many times. The rearrangement joins TRBV18 to TRBJ2-1; D unclear. Germline V gene data show CDR1 as KGHSH and CDR2 as LQKENI. V lost 1 base and J 9 bases, leaving 7 bases between the germline ends. The CDR3 consists of 12 residues. In nucleotides, the CDR3 is TGTGCCAGCTCACCACGAGAGCCTGAGCAGTTCTTC. It codes for CASSPREPEQFF.

The chain recombines TRBV7-9 with TRBJ2-3; TRBD2 agrees at 9 bases. The trim removed 5 bases at V and 5 bases at J, leaving 11 bases unmatched. Per germline, CDR1 SEHNR and CDR2 FQNEAQ (reference sequence). CDR3 size: 16 residues. The CDR3 sequence: CASSAGLAGDGDTQYF. The CDR3 DNA sequence: TGTGCCAGCAGCGCCGGCTTAGCGGGGGATGGAGATACGCAGTATTTT.

This clonotype has more than one count but fewer than ten. The rearrangement uses TRBV4-3 and TRBJ2-3; 7 nucleotides align to TRBD2. The CDR3 contains 14 residues. V dropped 2 bases and J dropped 1; count of bases not matched to a gene: 0. Germline V lookup: CDR1 LGHNA, CDR2 YSLEER. CDR3 nucleotides: TGCGCCAGCAGCCAACGGGGGGGCACAGATACGCAGTATTTT. Amino acid sequence: CASSQRGGTDTQYF.

The sample holds a few counts of this clonotype. The chain joins TRBV4-1 to TRBJ2-2; D may be TRBD1 (5 bases). The CDR3 sequence is 15 residues long. Per germline, CDR1 MGHRA and CDR2 YSYEKL. The V and J ends lost 4 bases and 3 bases respectively, with 12 bases between them. The CDR3 region has the DNA TGCGCCAGCAGCCGTAAAGACAGAGACACCGGGGAGCTGTTTTTT. It yields the protein CASSRKDRDTGELFF.

This clonotype was picked up a small number of times. J is TRBJ2-3 and V is TRBV5-5; 8 bases are shared with TRBD2. The J segment lost 4 bases and the V segment lost 4 bases, leaving 5 bases of the junction unmatched. Germline assignment: CDR1 SGHKS and CDR2 YYEKEE (reference sequence). The CDR3 sequence is 14 residues long. CDR3 in amino acids: CASSPGTSSDTQYF. CDR3 nucleotide sequence: TGTGCCAGCAGCCCCGGGACTAGTTCAGATACGCAGTATTTT.

This chain connects TRBV7-2 to TRBJ2-5; no reliable D call. Germline assignment: CDR1 SGHTA and CDR2 FQGNSA. The V end lost 3 bases, the J end lost 7 bases, and 15 bases lay between the germline ends. This CDR3 contains 14 residues. The CDR3: CASSLVGDPRTQYF. The CDR3 DNA sequence: TGTGCCAGCAGCTTGGTTGGAGACCCGCGGACCCAGTACTTC.

This clonotype was seen many times. The chain is built from TRBV6-2 or TRBV6-3 and TRBJ1-6; the D gene is possibly TRBD1 (5 bases). Germline lookup yields CDR1 MNHEY and CDR2 SVGEGT. V lost 2 bases and J 5 bases, leaving 10 bases between the germline ends. The CDR3 runs to 15 residues. The chain's CDR3 is CASSYGGAHNSPLHF. CDR3 DNA: TGTGCCAGCAGTTACGGTGGGGCGCATAATTCACCCCTCCACTTT.

There are many counts of this clonotype. CDR3 in DNA: TGTGCCAGCAGCCGCCCCGGACAGGGGGACCATGAGCAGTTCTTC. Its protein is CASSRPGQGDHEQFF. V gene TRBV4-2 combines with J gene TRBJ2-1; the match to TRBD1 covers 10 bases. Germline loops: CDR1 LGHNA, CDR2 YNFKEQ. V was clipped by 4 bases and J by 8 bases; unmatched bases: 8. This CDR3 is 15 amino acids long.

This clonotype has more than one count but fewer than ten. CDR3 sequence reads: CALSMSSYNEQFF. Written as DNA, the CDR3 is TGTGCCTTAAGCATGAGCTCCTACAATGAGCAGTTCTTC. The J gene is TRBJ2-1, the V gene TRBV10-3; D is unresolved. Deletions cut 11 bases from V and 0 bases from J, with 11 bases between. The germline CDR1 and CDR2 sequences are ENHRY and SYGVKD. The CDR3 contains 13 residues.

The CDR3 DNA is TGTGCCAGCACCCCAGCGGGGGGCAGTGAGGGGTATGGCTACACCTTC. This gives the protein CASTPAGGSEGYGYTF. This sequence joins TRBV9 and TRBJ1-2; D might be TRBD1 (6 bases). The V end was cut by 6 bases, the J end by 5 bases, with 23 bases between. The CDR3 covers 16 residues. Germline CDR1 reads SGDLS; CDR2 reads YYNGEE.

This clonotype was found a few times. CDR3 protein: CASSLGLANEQFF. CDR3 nucleotide sequence: TGTGCCAGCAGCCTGGGACTAGCCAATGAGCAGTTCTTC. The J gene is TRBJ2-1, the V gene TRBV11-2; 9 bases are shared with TRBD2. CDR3 length equals 13 residues. Germline V CDR1 and CDR2: SGHAT, FQNNGV. J gave up 6 bases and V 5 bases, and 2 bases lay outside the gene matches.